These 20 T cell receptor beta chains were sequenced from one sample in a study of cytomegalovirus exposure and HLA in healthy donors. PCR involved 60 Vbeta and 13 Jbeta primers. Profiled with immunoSEQ multiplex PCR; TCRdb holds only in-frame clones, not every one. The sample consists of more than 95,000 clones, 65% to 85% of them appearing once. Sequenced sample: PBMCs. The receptors originated from a woman between 65 and 79 years old in good health and CMV-seropositive.

The J gene is TRBJ1-1, the V gene TRBV9, with 10 bases aligning to TRBD1. Germline CDR1 reads SGDLS; CDR2 reads YYNGEE. V gave up 3 bases and J gave up 5 bases; unmatched junction bases: 19. The CDR3 length is 19 residues. CDR3 sequence (DNA): TGTGCCAGCAGCGCGAATATGGACAGGGGGAGGTACAGAAGAACTGAAGCTTTCTTT. Translating it yields CASSANMDRGRYRRTEAFF.

J is TRBJ2-7 and V is TRBV2, with 8 bases matching TRBD1. CDR1 SNHLY and CDR2 FYNNEI come from the germline V gene. The CDR3 sequence is 13 residues long. The V and J ends lost 8 bases and 3 bases, in that order; junction bases with no gene match: 6. The CDR3 region has the DNA TGTGCCAGCCACCGGGACAGGCTCTACGAGCAGTACTTC. This gives the protein CASHRDRLYEQYF.

The chain joins TRBV4-2 to TRBJ2-7; tentative D call: TRBD1 (6 bases). Trimming took off 1 base at V and 6 bases at J, with 10 bases between the two ends. The CDR3 is made up of 13 amino acids. Germline V lookup: CDR1 LGHNA, CDR2 YNFKEQ. The CDR3: CASSQASGAEQYF. The CDR3 DNA follows: TGTGCCAGCAGCCAAGCTTCAGGGGCCGAGCAGTACTTC.

The CDR3 is CASSSGQGRGEQYF. In DNA form, the CDR3 reads TGTGCCAGCAGCTCCGGACAGGGGAGGGGCGAGCAGTACTTC. V is TRBV5-4 and J is TRBJ2-7; 9 positions agree with TRBD1. The V segment lost 3 bases and the J segment 6 bases; nucleotides outside the gene matches: 7. Germline V lookup: CDR1 SGHNT, CDR2 YYREEE (reference sequence). The CDR3 runs 14 residues.

The chain recombines TRBV5-4 with TRBJ2-1; the match to TRBD1 covers 8 bases. Germline V CDR1 and CDR2: SGHNT, YYREEE (reference sequence). J gave up 6 bases and V 2 bases, and 13 bases lay outside the gene matches. CDR3 length equals 17 residues. CDR3 residues: CASSLVVRTGILNEQFF. The CDR3 DNA follows: TGTGCCAGCAGCTTAGTTGTTCGGACAGGGATCCTCAATGAGCAGTTCTTC.

This sequence joins TRBV11-2 and TRBJ2-4, with D unresolved. CDR3 size: 13 residues. Germline V CDR1 and CDR2: SGHAT, FQNNGV. Trimming removed 0 bases from V and 4 bases from J, with 4 bases in between. CDR3 sequence reads: CASSLDIKNIQYF. CDR3 bases: TGTGCCAGCAGCTTAGATATAAAAAACATTCAGTACTTC.

The gene calls are TRBV27 and TRBJ1-1; D remains unclear. The CDR3 has 16 amino acids. CDR1 is MNHEY and CDR2 is SMNVEV in the germline V gene (reference sequence). V lost 4 bases, J lost 0 bases, and 15 bases lay in between. The CDR3 DNA sequence: TGTGCCAGCAGTTCCGTTGCGGGTCTACTGAACACTGAAGCTTTCTTT. It specifies CASSSVAGLLNTEAFF.

This clone was counted a few times. One base separates it from a far larger clone, so it is likely a read error. Different DNA sequences within this sample yield the same CDR3. The chain recombines TRBV7-8 with TRBJ2-6; D is perhaps TRBD2 (6 bases). The V gene's germline CDR1 is SGHVS and CDR2 FQNEAQ. With 11 bases removed from V and 2 bases from J, the gap between germline ends came to 13 bases. This CDR3 contains 14 residues. CDR3 sequence: CAASRGTGANVLTF. The CDR3 nucleotides read TGTGCCGCCTCGCGGGGCACTGGGGCCAACGTCCTGACTTTC.

The chain carries TRBV12-5 and TRBJ1-2, with 7 bases matching TRBD1. The CDR3 has 18 residues. Per germline, CDR1 LGHNT and CDR2 FRNRAP. The J segment lost 1 base and the V segment lost 0 bases, leaving 11 bases of the junction unmatched. The CDR3 DNA is TGTGCTAGTGGTTTGGTAGGGCTTCGGGCAGGGGGTAACTATGGCTACACCTTC. It is translated as CASGLVGLRAGGNYGYTF.

In its sample, this clone was seen once. CDR3 amino acids: CASRRGDGMDEQYF. The CDR3 DNA is TGTGCCAGCAGACGAGGAGACGGAATGGACGAGCAGTACTTC. V and J are TRBV11-2 and TRBJ2-7; D is uncertain. The CDR3 runs to 14 residues. The V gene's germline CDR1 is SGHAT and CDR2 FQNNGV. V lost 6 bases and J lost 5, with 17 bases in between.

Turning to this clone: The DNA is left out, because the CDR3 cannot be placed on it with certainty; the CDR3 is given as TCRdb lists it. The chain couples TRBV21-1 to TRBJ2-5; TRBD1, the table's D call, lacks a check against the DNA. TRBV21-1 corresponds to a pseudogene. 17 amino acids form the CDR3, both terminal residues included. The CDR3 here is CASSKVGQGAGPETQYF.

This rearrangement joins TRBV4-1 to TRBJ1-6; D ambiguous. The CDR3 contains 12 residues. The germline V and J ends were trimmed by 3 bases and 9 bases, with 6 bases remaining between them. CDR1 is MGHRA and CDR2 is YSYEKL in the germline V gene. In nucleotides, the CDR3 is TGCGCCAGCAGCCAGGGAGTTTCACCCCTCCACTTT. As protein: CASSQGVSPLHF.

The genes are TRBV6-6 and TRBJ2-6; D perhaps matches TRBD1 (6 bases). The V and J ends lost 2 bases and 0 bases respectively, with 8 bases between them. The CDR3 is made up of 16 amino acids. Germline CDR1 MNHNY, CDR2 SVGAGI (reference sequence). Written as DNA, the CDR3 is TGTGCCAGCAGTTACCAGGGGTTCTCTGGGGCCAACGTCCTGACTTTC. Its translation: CASSYQGFSGANVLTF.

This clone was picked up a small number of times. This chain connects TRBV7-9 to TRBJ2-3; D not certain. Germline values: CDR1 SEHNR, CDR2 FQNEAQ (reference sequence). This CDR3 contains 16 residues. The ends were cut back, 1 base at V and 1 base at J, with 12 bases in the middle. The CDR3 reads CASSLDLNRGTDTQYF. In nucleotides, the CDR3 is TGTGCCAGCAGCTTAGATCTGAACCGCGGCACAGATACGCAGTATTTT.

The V gene is TRBV18, the J gene TRBJ1-3, with a possible D match to TRBD1 (6 bases). The CDR3 is 16 residues long. The V gene lost 6 bases and the J gene lost 0 bases, with 15 bases spanning the gap. The germline V gene encodes CDR1 KGHSH and CDR2 LQKENI. The CDR3 DNA reads as TGTGCCAGCTCCCATGACAGGAGAACCTCTGGAAACACCATATATTTT. Its protein product is CASSHDRRTSGNTIYF.

The rearrangement uses TRBV28 and TRBJ2-7; D is unclear. The CDR3 has 13 residues. Germline V CDR1 and CDR2: MDHEN, SYDVKM. V was cut by 7 bases and J by 0 bases, with 10 bases left in between. The CDR3 here is CASMAPGSYEQYF. CDR3 nucleotides: TGTGCCAGCATGGCACCGGGCTCCTACGAGCAGTACTTC.

This chain joins TRBV7-9 and TRBJ2-3; 7 positions agree with TRBD2. The germline CDR1 and CDR2 sequences are SEHNR and FQNEAQ (reference sequence). The CDR3 loop spans 15 amino acids. Unmatched junction bases numbered 6, after V lost 5 bases and J lost 1 base. The CDR3, as DNA: TGTGCCAGCAGCCTGCGGGAGTTTGGCACAGATACGCAGTATTTT. Its protein product is CASSLREFGTDTQYF.

This CDR3 reads CASTDSGTYEQYF. The CDR3 DNA is TGTGCCAGCACTGATTCGGGGACCTACGAGCAGTACTTC. The gene calls are TRBV28 and TRBJ2-7, with D perhaps TRBD2 (5 bases). The germline gives CDR1 MDHEN, CDR2 SYDVKM. This CDR3 is 13 amino acids long. V was pared by 7 bases and J by 2 bases, with 12 bases between. The variable domain in full, completed from reference TRBV28 and TRBJ2-7, reads DVKVTQSSRYLVKRTGEKVFLECVQDMDHENMFWYRQDPGLGLRLIYFSYDVKMKEKGDIPEGYSVSREKKERFSLILESASTNQTSMYLCASTDSGTYEQYFGPGTRLTVT.

This clone was recorded once. The rearrangement uses TRBV15 and TRBJ1-4; perhaps TRBD1 as D (5 bases). V shed 2 bases and J shed 2 bases, with 6 bases lying between them. The CDR3 spans 14 residues. In germline, CDR1 is LNHNV, CDR2 YYDKDF (reference sequence). The CDR3 here is CATSRRGTNEKLFF. CDR3 DNA: TGTGCCACCAGCAGACGGGGGACTAATGAAAAACTGTTTTTT.

The V call is TRBV10-3, the J call TRBJ2-5, with 7 bases that match TRBD2. With the DNA end fitting TRBJ2-7 better, the J assignment may be wrong. Germline V CDR1 and CDR2: ENHRY, SYGVKD. This CDR3 region has 17 residues. The CDR3 reads CAISESWLQGGGYEQYF. DNA of the CDR3: TGTGCCATCAGTGAGAGTTGGTTGCAGGGCGGGGGCTACGAGCAGTACTTC.